The clone carrying this T cell receptor beta chain showed up many times. Its cognate antigen is unknown. This sample is drawn from a study of T cells in Graves' hyperthyroidism and ophthalmopathy. Researchers barred patients who had uncontrolled infection, other autoimmune disease, pregnancy or lactation. RNA transcripts provided the source from which TCR beta CDR3 regions were amplified. The primer set for the first-round RT-PCR of the TCR CDR3 was HTBI. TCRdb used MiXCR to reprocess the multiplex PCR reads, holding one entry per CDR3 protein. The data hold 500,000 to 650,000 distinct CDR3 sequences, with 40% to 55% observed a single time. Study-wide results and caveats: A 13 V-J signature model discriminated ophthalmopathy versus stable hyperthyroidism.

Between the trimmed V and J ends, which lost 6 bases and 7 bases, there was a span of 22 bases. Germline V lookup: CDR1 DFQATT, CDR2 SNEGSKA (reference sequence). The CDR3 length is 14 residues. The sequencing sample was made of peripheral blood or thyroid tissue (not recorded which). This TCR was recovered from an adult woman with Graves' disease, either hyperthyroidism or ophthalmopathy (not recorded which). The V and J genes are TRBV20-1 and TRBJ2-7; D remains unclear. The CDR3 protein is CSARVPAPVGEQYF. The DNA of the CDR3 is TGCAGTGCACGTGTCCCCGCCCCTGTGGGAGAGCAGTACTTC.